Following are 17 T cell receptor beta chains from one sample sequenced in a study of cytomegalovirus exposure and HLA in healthy donors. The PCR employed 60 Vbeta primers together with 13 Jbeta primers. The table came from immunoSEQ multiplex PCR; TCRdb's copy has only in-frame clones and leaves some out. The sample lists 150,000 to 170,000 clones; roughly 70% were seen once. The specimen sequenced was PBMCs. All receptors come from a man under 40 in good health and CMV-seronegative.

The chain recombines TRBV7-8 with TRBJ2-1, with a weak D call TRBD2 (6 bases). CDR1 is SGHVS, CDR2 FQNEAQ, per germline. Deletions cut 6 bases from V and 7 bases from J, with 19 bases between. This CDR3 has 15 residues. The CDR3 reads CASRELGGAGNEQFF. The CDR3 DNA is TGTGCCAGCAGGGAACTAGGAGGGGCGGGGAATGAGCAGTTCTTC.

The chain links TRBV5-1 to TRBJ1-4; the match to TRBD1 covers 9 bases. Trimming removed 4 bases from V and 8 bases from J; junction bases left unmatched: 9. Germline V gene data show CDR1 as SGHRS and CDR2 as YFSETQ. This CDR3 spans 15 amino acids. CDR3 loop: CASSLRTGVNEKLFF. Written as DNA, the CDR3 is TGCGCCAGCAGCCTAAGGACAGGGGTAAACGAAAAACTGTTTTTT.

The chain recombines TRBV6-5 with TRBJ2-5, with D possibly being TRBD2 (6 bases). Trimming pared 0 bases from V and 3 bases from J, leaving 14 bases between. CDR1 and CDR2 (germline): MNHEY, SVGAGI. The CDR3 is made up of 16 amino acids. In DNA, the CDR3 is TGTGCCAGCAGTTACTCGACCGGGGGAAGAGAAGAGACCCAGTACTTC. Its translation is CASSYSTGGREETQYF.

The chain is built from TRBV6-1 and TRBJ1-1; 8 bases are a match to TRBD1. Germline V gene lookup returns CDR1 MNHNS and CDR2 SASEGT. The CDR3 is 12 residues long. V shed 10 bases, J shed 1 base, and the junction held 2 bases outside the gene matches. CDR3 in amino acids: CATTGGNTEAFF. For the CDR3, the DNA is TGTGCCACTACAGGGGGGAACACTGAAGCTTTCTTT.

The chain carries TRBV5-6 and TRBJ2-5, with 7 bases that match TRBD1. The CDR3 consists of 11 residues. The trim removed 3 bases at V and 12 bases at J, leaving 5 bases unmatched. CDR1 and CDR2 from the germline V gene are SGHDT and YYEEEE. DNA for the CDR3: TGTGCCAGCAGCTGGGGACAGCAAGAGTACTTC. Protein: CASSWGQQEYF.

The CDR3 sequence: CASSPSLSGAETQYF. CDR3 in DNA: TGTGCCAGCAGCCCTAGTTTGAGCGGGGCGGAGACCCAGTACTTC. This chain connects TRBV13 to TRBJ2-5; 7 bases fit TRBD2. The CDR3 spans 15 residues. Trimming removed 5 bases from V and 5 bases from J; junction bases left unmatched: 11. CDR1 is PRHDT and CDR2 is FYEKMQ in the germline V gene (reference sequence).

This chain links TRBV6-1 with TRBJ2-5, with 10 nucleotides matching TRBD2. The CDR3 sequence is 17 residues long. Germline CDR1 is MNHNS and CDR2 is SASEGT. Trimming took 4 bases from V and 5 from J; bases not matched to a gene: 13. Here the CDR3 DNA reads TGTGCCAGCAGTGCCGCAGCGGGGGGGAGTATCGGTGAGACCCAGTACTTC. This gives the protein CASSAAAGGSIGETQYF.

The chain recombines TRBV5-1 with TRBJ1-4; possible D gene TRBD1, 6 bases. CDR1 SGHRS and CDR2 YFSETQ come from the germline V gene. Trimming shortened V by 4 bases and J by 7 bases, and 17 bases separated the two germline ends. This CDR3 is built from 15 residues. Here the CDR3 reads CASSPEGRGPEKLFF. In DNA form, the CDR3 reads TGCGCCAGCAGCCCGGAGGGGCGGGGGCCTGAAAAACTGTTTTTT.

This rearrangement joins TRBV19 to TRBJ2-5; 8 nucleotides line up with TRBD1. Germline V gene lookup returns CDR1 LNHDA and CDR2 SQIVND (reference sequence). With V trimmed by 4 bases and J by 5 bases, 9 bases remained unmatched. The CDR3 runs 15 residues. CDR3 in amino acids: CASSRQGASLETQYF. The DNA of the CDR3 is TGTGCCAGTAGTAGGCAGGGGGCGAGCTTGGAGACCCAGTACTTC.

The chain employs TRBV27 and TRBJ2-2; a weak D match, TRBD2 (5 bases). V was clipped by 5 bases and J by 5 bases, with 15 bases between them. This CDR3 has 15 residues. CDR1 is MNHEY and CDR2 is SMNVEV in the germline V gene (reference sequence). CDR3 bases: TGTGCCAGCAGTACCTCGGGAACTTCAACCGGGGAGCTGTTTTTT. Protein sequence: CASSTSGTSTGELFF.

In its sample, this clone was seen a few times. The DNA for the CDR3 is TGTGCCAGCAGCCAACTCGACAGGGCTAACTACGAGCAGTACTTC. Encoded protein: CASSQLDRANYEQYF. J is TRBJ2-7 and V is TRBV14, with 7 bases fitting TRBD1. V lost 2 bases and J lost 3; bases outside the gene matches: 7. The CDR3 spans 15 residues. Germline CDR1 reads SGHDN; CDR2 reads FVKESK.

This chain's CDR3 is CASSTGANQPQHF. CDR3 DNA: TGTGCCAGCAGTACAGGGGCGAATCAGCCCCAGCATTTT. V gene TRBV9 combines with J gene TRBJ1-5; TRBD1 matches at 7 bases. The CDR3 totals 13 residues. V shed 5 bases, J shed 4 bases, and the junction held 3 bases outside the gene matches. In germline, CDR1 is SGDLS, CDR2 YYNGEE.

The chain is built from TRBV5-1 and TRBJ1-1; 7 positions match TRBD1. In germline, CDR1 is SGHRS, CDR2 YFSETQ. The ends lost 2 bases at V and 4 bases at J; junction bases unmatched: 8. The CDR3 has 15 residues. The CDR3 spells CASSFGTGAGTEAFF. CDR3 nucleotide sequence: TGCGCCAGCAGCTTTGGCACAGGGGCTGGCACTGAAGCTTTCTTT.

V is TRBV7-2 and J is TRBJ2-2; D is possibly TRBD1 (6 bases). Trimming took 3 bases from V and 5 from J, leaving 10 bases between them. From germline, CDR1 is SGHTA and CDR2 FQGNSA. There are 14 residues in the CDR3. CDR3 in amino acids: CASSFLGQTGELFF. In DNA, the CDR3 is TGTGCCAGCAGCTTCCTCGGACAGACCGGGGAGCTGTTTTTT.

The chain uses TRBV30 and TRBJ1-6, with D unresolved. Germline V lookup: CDR1 GTSNPN, CDR2 SVGIG (reference sequence). Trimming cost V 3 bases and J 1 base, with 10 bases left between them. The CDR3 has 15 amino acids. Written as DNA, the CDR3 is TGTGCCTGGAGGAGCGGGAGTTCCTATAATTCACCCCTCCACTTT. It yields the protein CAWRSGSSYNSPLHF. Drawing the rest from reference TRBV30 and TRBJ1-6, the complete variable domain is SQTIHQWPATLVQPVGSPLSLECTVEGTSNPNLYWYRQAAGRGLQLLFYSVGIGQISSEVPQNLSASRPQDRQFILSSKKLLLSDSGFYLCAWRSGSSYNSPLHFGNGTRLTVT.

The rearrangement uses TRBV19 and TRBJ1-5; a possible D gene is TRBD1 (5 bases). This CDR3 comprises 15 residues. The V end lost 6 bases, the J end lost 1 base, and 13 bases lay between the germline ends. Per the germline V gene, CDR1 is LNHDA and CDR2 is SQIVND (reference sequence). Written as DNA, the CDR3 is TGTGCCAGTAGGGCGGGACGTCTGAGCAATCAGCCCCAGCATTTT. Translation: CASRAGRLSNQPQHF.

This sequence joins TRBV5-1 and TRBJ2-1; 11 positions agree with TRBD2. Germline V gives CDR1 SGHRS, CDR2 YFSETQ. With 4 bases clipped from V and 6 bases from J, the junction kept 6 bases outside the gene matches. This CDR3 region has 15 residues. The CDR3 here is CASSISGGASNEQFF. CDR3 bases: TGCGCCAGCAGCATTAGCGGGGGGGCAAGCAATGAGCAGTTCTTC.